This TCR beta chain appears in the sequencing data of a study of shared clonotypes between healthy human individuals. Study results and caveats: Incompleteness in sorted-subset sequencing, despite large depth, was shown by rarefaction. Sequencing depth was expected to affect clonotype sharing among donors.

Turning to this clone: Antigen unknown.

In the original processing: ImmunoSEQ junction-only sequences lacked quality scores, so their filtering differed. Profiled with immunoSEQ multiplex PCR; TCRdb holds only in-frame clones, not every one. D and trimming come from the DNA, and the V and J calls and clone size come from that table. The data contain roughly 410,000 clones, about 96% of them singletons. Germline V gene data show CDR1 as SEHNR and CDR2 as FQNEAQ (reference sequence). V lost 5 bases and J lost 3, with 8 bases in between. The CDR3 is 13 amino acids. Input material: memory CD8+ T cells sorted from blood. Subset meaning: CD45RO+ cells pooled with CCR7-negative TemRA cells. This chain links TRBV7-9 with TRBJ2-1, with no clear D. This sequence originates from a man between 25 and 39 years old in good health. CDR3 region: CASSPPNYNEQFF. CDR3 in DNA: TGTGCCAGCAGCCCCCCGAACTACAATGAGCAGTTCTTC.